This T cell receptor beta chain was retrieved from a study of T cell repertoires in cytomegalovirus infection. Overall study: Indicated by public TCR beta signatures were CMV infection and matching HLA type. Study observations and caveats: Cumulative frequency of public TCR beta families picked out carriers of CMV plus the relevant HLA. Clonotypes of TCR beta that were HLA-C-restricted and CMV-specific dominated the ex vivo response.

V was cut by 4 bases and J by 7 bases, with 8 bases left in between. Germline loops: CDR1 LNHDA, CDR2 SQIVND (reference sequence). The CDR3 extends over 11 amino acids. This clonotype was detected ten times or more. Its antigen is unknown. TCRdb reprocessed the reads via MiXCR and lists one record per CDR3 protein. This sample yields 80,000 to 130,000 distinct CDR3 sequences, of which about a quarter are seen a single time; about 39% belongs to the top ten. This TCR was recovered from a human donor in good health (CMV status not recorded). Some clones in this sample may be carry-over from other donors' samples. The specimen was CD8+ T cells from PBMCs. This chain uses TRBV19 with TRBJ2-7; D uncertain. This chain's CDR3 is CASSTHREQYF. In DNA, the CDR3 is TGTGCCAGTAGTACGCATCGGGAGCAGTACTTC. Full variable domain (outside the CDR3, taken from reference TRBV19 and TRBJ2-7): DGGITQSPKYLFRKEGQNVTLSCEQNLNHDAMYWYRQDPGQGLRLIYYSQIVNDFQKGDIAEGYSVSREKKESFPLTVTSAQKNPTAFYLCASSTHREQYFGPGTRLTVT.